This T cell receptor beta chain was sequenced during a study of molecular identifiers for immune sequencing clone quantification. Overall study findings and caveats: Over 99% of effector molecules, yet under 1% of naive-cell molecules, were held by clones above 20 RNA copies.

This clonotype has ten or more counts. Its antigen is still unknown. The junction differs from germline at one of its ends, possibly a read error. The length of the CDR3 is 15 residues. CDR1 SGHVS and CDR2 FQNEAQ come from the germline V gene. Each library that profiled naive CD8 cells came from approximately 20,000 to 1,000,000 sorted cells with 10%, 30% or 50% RNA. TCRdb ran MiXCR on the PCR reads and lists one entry per CDR3 protein. This sample has fewer than 350,000 distinct CDR3 sequences; over 20% occur once, and the top ten carry about 0.71%. This sequence was found in a human donor in good health. Some libraries in this study had Jurkat cell RNA spiked in. The chain carries TRBV7-8 and TRBJ2-1, with TRBD1 matching 8 bases. Sequencing was done on a sample of naive CD8+ T cells from blood, with Jurkat cell RNA spiked in. Subset defined: FACS-sorted CD8+CD4-CCR7+CD45RA+ naive T cells. DNA of the CDR3: TGTGCCAGCAGTTTAGACAGGGGAGCCTACAATGAGCAGTTCTTC. Translation: CASSLDRGAYNEQFF.